This T cell receptor beta chain is from a study of T cells in Graves' hyperthyroidism and ophthalmopathy. PBMCs were obtained from 7.5 to 10 ml fresh peripheral blood. Germline lookup yields CDR1 ENHRY and CDR2 SYGVKD. V trimming: 4 bases; J trimming: 3 bases; junction bases outside the gene matches: 7. There are 15 residues in the CDR3. RNA transcripts gave rise to amplified TCR beta CDR3 regions. First-round RT-PCR with HTBI primers amplified the TCR CDR3 region. MiXCR, run by TCRdb on the multiplex PCR reads, gives a single entry per CDR3 protein. Among approximately 400,000 distinct CDR3 sequences listed, around 15% were seen once. The table lists this clonotype with a few counts.

The receptor was isolated from a man aged 50-59 years with Graves' ophthalmopathy. This sequence joins TRBV10-3 and TRBJ2-3, with 7 bases identical to TRBD2. The sequenced sample was blood. The CDR3 loop is CAISGGGSRTDTQYF. The DNA of the CDR3 is TGTGCCATCAGTGGTGGCGGGAGTAGGACAGATACGCAGTATTTT.